This T cell receptor (beta chain) was obtained from a study of T cells expressing NK-cell markers (dated by TCRdb to about 2020). A note on the overall study: In sorted CD3+CD56+NKG2C+, CD3+CD56+NKG2C- and CD3+CD56-NKG2C+ T-cell subsets from eight donors, TCR beta-chain repertoires were profiled. Libraries were sequenced as 2 x 150 bp reads on Illumina HiSeq 2000/2500, MiSeq or NextSeq. Seven of the eight sequenced donors were HCMV-seropositive and one was HCMV-seronegative. Randomly selected healthy volunteers, three men and five women, were used as the eight sequenced donors. Overall results and qualifications from the work: In six donors, the dominant CD3+CD56+NKG2C+ clonotypes ranked among the top 10 CD8+ clonotypes, making up about 1.0-7.5% of CD8+ T cells. Whether the expanded NKG2C-expressing T cell clones were specific for HCMV antigens was left unclear. Those dominant clonotypes were again the most abundant among CD3+CD56-NKG2C+ cells in a few donors, at about 28.3-65%.

A remark on this clonotype: Its antigen is unknown.

To determine HCMV serostatus, a commercial ELISA kit was used to detect HCMV-specific IgG in serum. Peripheral blood mononuclear cells were isolated from blood by Ficoll density gradient centrifugation. The reads were generated on an Illumina HiSeq 2000. TCR beta cDNA libraries were prepared using 5'RACE template switching, which introduced a universal primer site and unique molecular identifiers. Synthesis of cDNA was primed from the TCR beta constant segment and was followed by two consecutive PCR amplification steps. Under the source paper's analysis protocol: MIGEC was used to demultiplex reads and group reads by UMI, and MiTCR was used to assemble and quantify clonotypes. Only TCR cDNA sequences supported by at least two reads were kept to exclude erroneous sequences. The tcR package was used for downstream repertoire analysis, and clonotypes were matched across fractions by CDR3 nucleotide sequence plus V segment. Antigen specificity was annotated against VDJdb with VDJmatch, allowing one amino acid substitution in CDR3. Based on TCRdb reprocessing of the reads, there is one entry per CDR3 protein sequence, and DNA is missing. TCRdb's processing, not the authors', yielded these V and J calls. The sample table holds 550,000 to 600,000 distinct CDR3 sequences. Approximately 3.6% of the sample lies in the top ten.

The CDR3, from cysteine to phenylalanine, totals 13 residues. No DNA accompanies this entry. CDR1 and CDR2, looked up from the germline V gene (reference sequence), are DFQATT and SNEGSKA. Sequenced sample: blood T cells: a sorted CD56 or NKG2C T cell subset, CD4+ or CD8+ T cells, or bulk PBMC T cells (not recorded which). The V and J genes are TRBV20-1 and TRBJ2-2; TCRdb reports TRBD1, a call that lacks DNA to check it against. The TCR originated in a man aged 18 to 30 in good health. Donor details come from another sample of the same person, matched by shared clones. This receptor has the CDR3 CSASHRGSGELFF.